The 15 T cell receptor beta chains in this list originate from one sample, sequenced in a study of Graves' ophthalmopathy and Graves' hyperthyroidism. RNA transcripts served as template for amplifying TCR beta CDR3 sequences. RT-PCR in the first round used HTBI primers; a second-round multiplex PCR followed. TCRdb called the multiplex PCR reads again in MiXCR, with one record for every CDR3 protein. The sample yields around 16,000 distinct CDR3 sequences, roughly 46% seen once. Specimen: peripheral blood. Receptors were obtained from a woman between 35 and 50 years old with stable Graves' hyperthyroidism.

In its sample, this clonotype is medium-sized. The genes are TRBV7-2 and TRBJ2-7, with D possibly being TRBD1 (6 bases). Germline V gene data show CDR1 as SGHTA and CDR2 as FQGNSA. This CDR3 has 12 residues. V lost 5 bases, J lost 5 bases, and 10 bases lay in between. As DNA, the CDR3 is TGTGCCAGCAGCAAACAGGGAGACGAGCAGTACTTC. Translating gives CASSKQGDEQYF.

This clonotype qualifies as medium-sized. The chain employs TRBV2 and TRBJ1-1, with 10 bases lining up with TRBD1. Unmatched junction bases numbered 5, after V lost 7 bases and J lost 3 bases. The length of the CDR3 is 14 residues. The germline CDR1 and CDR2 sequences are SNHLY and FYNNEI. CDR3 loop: CASKTGTGDTEAFF. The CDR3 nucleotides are TGTGCCAGCAAGACCGGGACAGGGGACACTGAAGCTTTCTTT. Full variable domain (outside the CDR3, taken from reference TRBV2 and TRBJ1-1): EPEVTQTPSHQVTQMGQEVILRCVPISNHLYFYWYRQILGQKVEFLVSFYNNEISEKSEIFDDQFSVERPDGSNFTLKIRSTKLEDSAMYFCASKTGTGDTEAFFGQGTRLTVV.

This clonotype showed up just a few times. CDR3 sequence (DNA): TGCGCCAGCAGCCAAGACGAGACTAGCGGAGCCTACGAGCAGTACTTC. It encodes CASSQDETSGAYEQYF. The V gene is TRBV4-3, the J gene TRBJ2-7, with 9 bases aligning to TRBD2. Germline V CDR1 and CDR2: LGHNA, YSLEER. V trimming: 0 bases; J trimming: 2 bases; junction bases outside the gene matches: 5. The CDR3 has 16 residues.

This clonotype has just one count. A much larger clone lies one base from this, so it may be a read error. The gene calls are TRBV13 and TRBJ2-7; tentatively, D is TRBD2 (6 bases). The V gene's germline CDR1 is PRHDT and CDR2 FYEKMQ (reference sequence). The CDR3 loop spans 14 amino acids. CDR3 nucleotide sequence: TGTGCCAGCAGCTTAGGCGGGACTTCCTACGGGCAGTACTTC. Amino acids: CASSLGGTSYGQYF.

CDR3 sequence: CASSQGTSGGQQFF. Here the CDR3 DNA reads TGTGCCAGCAGTCAAGGGACTAGCGGGGGACAGCAGTTCTTC. V and J are TRBV2 and TRBJ2-1, with TRBD2 matching 14 bases. This CDR3 has 14 residues. V lost 5 bases, J lost 11 bases, and 5 bases stayed unmatched. The germline gives CDR1 SNHLY, CDR2 FYNNEI.

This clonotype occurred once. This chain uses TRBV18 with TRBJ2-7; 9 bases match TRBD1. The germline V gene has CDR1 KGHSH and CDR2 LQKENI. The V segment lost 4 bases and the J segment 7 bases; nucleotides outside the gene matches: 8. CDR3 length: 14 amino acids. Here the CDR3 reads CASSRVQGAEEQYF. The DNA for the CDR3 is TGTGCCAGCTCACGTGTACAGGGGGCGGAAGAGCAGTACTTC. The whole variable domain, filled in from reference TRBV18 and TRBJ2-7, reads NAGVMQNPRHLVRRRGQEARLRCSPMKGHSHVYWYRQLPEEGLKFMVYLQKENIIDESGMPKERFSAEFPKEGPSILRIQQVVRGDSAAYFCASSRVQGAEEQYFGPGTRLTVT.

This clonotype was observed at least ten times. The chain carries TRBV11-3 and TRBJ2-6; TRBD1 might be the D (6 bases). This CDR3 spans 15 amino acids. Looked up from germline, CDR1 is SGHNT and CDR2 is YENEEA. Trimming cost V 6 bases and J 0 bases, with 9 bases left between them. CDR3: CASSQGGSGANVLTF. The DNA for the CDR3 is TGTGCCAGCAGTCAAGGGGGCTCTGGGGCCAACGTCCTGACTTTC.

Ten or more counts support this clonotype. The CDR3 reads CSVGPGTGGLSGANVLTF. CDR3 bases: TGCAGCGTTGGCCCCGGGACAGGGGGCCTCTCTGGGGCCAACGTCCTGACTTTC. V and J are TRBV29-1 and TRBJ2-6, with 12 bases identical to TRBD1. The CDR3 is 18 amino acids. Trimming removed 4 bases from V and 0 bases from J; junction bases left unmatched: 7. Germline V gene lookup returns CDR1 SQVTM and CDR2 ANQGSEA.

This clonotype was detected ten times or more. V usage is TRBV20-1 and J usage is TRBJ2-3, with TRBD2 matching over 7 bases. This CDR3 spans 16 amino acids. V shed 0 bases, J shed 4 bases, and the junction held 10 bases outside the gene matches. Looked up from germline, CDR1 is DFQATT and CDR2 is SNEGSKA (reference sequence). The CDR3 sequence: CSARDLAAGEADTQYF. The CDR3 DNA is TGCAGTGCTAGAGATTTGGCCGCGGGAGAGGCAGATACGCAGTATTTT.

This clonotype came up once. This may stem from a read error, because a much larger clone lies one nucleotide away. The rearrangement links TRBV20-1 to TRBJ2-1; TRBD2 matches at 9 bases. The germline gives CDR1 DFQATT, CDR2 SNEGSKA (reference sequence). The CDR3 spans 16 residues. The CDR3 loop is CSARAPSGADYNEQCF. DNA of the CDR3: TGCAGTGCTAGAGCGCCTAGCGGGGCGGACTACAATGAGCAGTGCTTC.

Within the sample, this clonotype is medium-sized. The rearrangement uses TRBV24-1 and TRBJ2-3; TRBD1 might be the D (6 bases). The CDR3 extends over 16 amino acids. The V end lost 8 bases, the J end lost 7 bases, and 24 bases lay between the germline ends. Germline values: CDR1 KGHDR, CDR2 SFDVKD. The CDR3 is CATILHGAGDVNTQYF. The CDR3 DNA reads TGTGCCACCATCCTTCACGGGGCAGGGGATGTAAATACGCAGTATTTT.

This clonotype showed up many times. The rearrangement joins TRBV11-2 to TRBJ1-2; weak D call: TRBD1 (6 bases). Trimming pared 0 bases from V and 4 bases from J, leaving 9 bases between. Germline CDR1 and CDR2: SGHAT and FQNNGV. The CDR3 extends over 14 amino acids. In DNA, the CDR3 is TGTGCCAGCAGCTTAGACCTACAGGGCTATGGCTACACCTTC. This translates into CASSLDLQGYGYTF.

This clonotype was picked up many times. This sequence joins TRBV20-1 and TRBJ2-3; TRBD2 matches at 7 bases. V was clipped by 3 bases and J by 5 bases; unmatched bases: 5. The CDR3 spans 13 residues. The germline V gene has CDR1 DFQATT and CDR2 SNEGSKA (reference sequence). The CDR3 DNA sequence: TGCAGTGCTAGCGGGAGGATGGGAGATACGCAGTATTTT. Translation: CSASGRMGDTQYF.

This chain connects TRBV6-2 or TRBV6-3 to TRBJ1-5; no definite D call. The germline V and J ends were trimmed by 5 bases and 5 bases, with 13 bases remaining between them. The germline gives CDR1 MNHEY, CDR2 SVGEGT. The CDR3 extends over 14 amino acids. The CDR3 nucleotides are TGTGCCAGCAGTACCGGGGAAGTGGATCAGCCCCAGCATTTT. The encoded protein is CASSTGEVDQPQHF.

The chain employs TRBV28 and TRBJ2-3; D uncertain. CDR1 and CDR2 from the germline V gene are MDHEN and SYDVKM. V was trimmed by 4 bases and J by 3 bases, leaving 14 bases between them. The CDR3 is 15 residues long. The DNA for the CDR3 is TGTGCCAGCAGTTCTAGGCAGGTTTTAACAGATACGCAGTATTTT. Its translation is CASSSRQVLTDTQYF.